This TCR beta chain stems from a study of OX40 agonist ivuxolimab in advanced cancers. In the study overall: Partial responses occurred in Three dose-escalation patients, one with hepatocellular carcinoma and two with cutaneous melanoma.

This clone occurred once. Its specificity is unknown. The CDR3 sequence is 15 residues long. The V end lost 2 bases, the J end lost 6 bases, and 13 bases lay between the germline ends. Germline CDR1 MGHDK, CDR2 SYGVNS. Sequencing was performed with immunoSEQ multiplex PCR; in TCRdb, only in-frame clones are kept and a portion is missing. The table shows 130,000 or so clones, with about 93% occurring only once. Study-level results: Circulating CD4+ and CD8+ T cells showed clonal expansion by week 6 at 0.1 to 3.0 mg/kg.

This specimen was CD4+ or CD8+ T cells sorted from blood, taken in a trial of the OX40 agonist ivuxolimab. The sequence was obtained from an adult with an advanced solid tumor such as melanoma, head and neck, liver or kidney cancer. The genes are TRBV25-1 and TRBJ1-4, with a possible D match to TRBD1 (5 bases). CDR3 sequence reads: CASSEVGPWDEKLFF. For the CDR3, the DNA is TGTGCCAGCAGTGAAGTGGGACCCTGGGATGAAAAACTGTTTTTT.